This T cell receptor beta chain was captured in a study of blood T cell repertoires in COVID-19. Study details: Collection of acute and convalescent COVID-19 samples took place in the United States, Italy and Spain. From T cells, B-cell-depleted T cells, or PBMCs came the material, which was cDNA or gDNA.

Authors' data handling: Reference gene primer amplification gave nucleated cell count estimates. Data came from immunoSEQ multiplex PCR; TCRdb stores just in-frame clones and leaves some out. V and J calls and clone size are given by that table; D and trimming were obtained from the DNA. The table records about 400,000 clones, more than 75% of them present only once. Trimming cost V 2 bases and J 4 bases; bases outside gene matches: 5. This CDR3 is built from 14 residues. Germline-derived CDR1 and CDR2 are MNHEY and SVGAGI. Sequenced input: peripheral blood. The clonotype was recovered from a human donor in a cohort sampled during active COVID-19. The V gene is TRBV6-5, the J gene TRBJ2-7; 7 bases map to TRBD2. CDR3 DNA: TGTGCCAGCAGTTACGCTGGGGAGGGGTACGAGCAGTACTTC. Its translation: CASSYAGEGYEQYF.